This T cell receptor beta chain was captured in a study of shared clonotypes between healthy human individuals. Germline values: CDR1 SGHNT, CDR2 YYREEE (reference sequence). With 0 bases removed from V and 7 bases from J, the gap between germline ends came to 13 bases. The CDR3 loop spans 15 amino acids. Repertoires were generated with immunoSEQ multiplex PCR, while TCRdb's copy carries only in-frame clones and drops some. Among roughly 2.5 million clones listed, 85% to 95% were seen once. The specimen was naive CD4+ T cells sorted from blood. The subset was: CD45RA+ positively selected. V gene TRBV5-4 combines with J gene TRBJ1-4; D remains unclear. The receptor comes from a man aged 18 to 35 in good health. The CDR3 sequence is CASSLVSDSLEKLFF. The CDR3 DNA follows: TGTGCCAGCAGCTTGGTCTCGGATTCCCTTGAAAAACTGTTTTTT. Full variable domain (missing parts from reference TRBV5-4 and TRBJ1-4): ETGVTQSPTHLIKTRGQQVTLRCSSQSGHNTVSWYQQALGQGPQFIFQYYREEENGRGNFPPRFSGLQFPNYSSELNVNALELDDSALYLCASSLVSDSLEKLFFGSGTQLSVL.